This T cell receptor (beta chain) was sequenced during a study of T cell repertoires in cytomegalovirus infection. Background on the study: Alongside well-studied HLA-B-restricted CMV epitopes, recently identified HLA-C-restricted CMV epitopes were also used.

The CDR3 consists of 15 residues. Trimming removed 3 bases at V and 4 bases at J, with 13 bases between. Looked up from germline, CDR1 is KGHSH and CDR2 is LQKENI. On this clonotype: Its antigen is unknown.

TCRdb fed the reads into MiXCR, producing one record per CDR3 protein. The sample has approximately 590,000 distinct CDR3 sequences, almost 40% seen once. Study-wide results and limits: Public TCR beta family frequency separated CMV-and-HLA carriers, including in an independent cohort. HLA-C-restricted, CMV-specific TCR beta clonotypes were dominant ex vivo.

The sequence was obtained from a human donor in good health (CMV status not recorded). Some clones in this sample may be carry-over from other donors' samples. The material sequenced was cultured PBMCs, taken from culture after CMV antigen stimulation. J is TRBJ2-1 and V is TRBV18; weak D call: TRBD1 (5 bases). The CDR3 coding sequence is TGTGCCAGCTCACCTGGGCAGGGTGTTTACAATGAGCAGTTCTTC. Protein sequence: CASSPGQGVYNEQFF.